This is a list of T cell receptor beta chains from one sample in a study of blood T cell repertoires in COVID-19. Only in-frame clones appear in the TCRdb table, and some are missing; sequencing was by immunoSEQ multiplex PCR. The data contain around 70,000 clones, approximately 80% of them singletons. Sequencing input: peripheral blood. All receptors derive from a man between 65 and 85 years old who had recovered from COVID-19. Both conserved end residues are part of each CDR3. Each record gives: J gene, D gene, clone size, V gene, CDR3 protein, CDR3 DNA. The D gene is left open where the match is weak. Size is stated for part of the rows, as once, few or many counts, or as a class when the clone is expanded.

>TRBJ2-6|TRBD1|few|TRBV7-2
CASSTTGTGLFSGANVLTF
TGTGCCAGCAGCACAACCGGGACAGGGCTGTTCTCTGGGGCCAACGTCCTGACTTTC
>TRBJ1-2|.|.|TRBV12-3/TRBV12-4
CASSRNYGYTF
TGTGCCAGCAGTCGGAACTATGGCTACACCTTC
>TRBJ2-5|.|.|TRBV5-1
CASSQLIQETQYF
TGCGCCAGCAGCCAACTGATACAAGAGACCCAGTACTTC
>TRBJ2-1|.|.|TRBV7-8
CASSPARNSYNEQFF
TGTGCCAGCAGCCCGGCGAGGAACTCCTACAATGAGCAGTTCTTC
>TRBJ2-3|.|.|TRBV5-5
CASSLDGGTDTQYF
TGTGCCAGCAGCTTGGACGGGGGCACAGATACGCAGTATTTT
>TRBJ1-2|.|.|TRBV19
CASSIQRGRGYTF
TGTGCCAGTAGTATACAGCGGGGCCGTGGCTACACCTTC
>TRBJ2-7|TRBD1|.|TRBV11-2
CASSGDRLGEQYF
TGTGCCAGCAGCGGGGACAGGTTGGGCGAGCAGTACTTC
>TRBJ1-2|TRBD1|.|TRBV25-1
CASSGIGTELPRHYGYTF
TGTGCCAGCAGTGGGATTGGGACAGAACTCCCCCGCCACTATGGCTACACCTTC
>TRBJ2-3|TRBD2|.|TRBV27
CATRTSGVDTQYF
TGTGCCACCAGGACTAGCGGAGTAGATACGCAGTATTTT
>TRBJ1-6|TRBD1|.|TRBV5-1
CASRTGTGTFNSPLHF
TGCGCCAGCAGGACGGGGACAGGGACCTTCAATTCACCCCTCCACTTT
>TRBJ2-5|TRBD2|.|TRBV3-1/TRBV3-2
CASSTLAGEETQYF
TGTGCCAGCAGCACCCTAGCGGGGGAAGAGACCCAGTACTTC
>TRBJ2-7|.|few|TRBV28
CASSFQPRRATSSYEQYF
TGTGCCAGCAGTTTTCAACCTCGGCGAGCGACCAGCTCCTACGAGCAGTACTTC
>TRBJ1-2|.|.|TRBV24-1
CATSDSGTSYGYTF
TGTGCCACCAGTGATTCGGGGACATCCTATGGCTACACCTTC
>TRBJ2-2|TRBD1|.|TRBV7-8
CASSLEQGMNTGELFF
TGTGCCAGCAGCTTAGAACAGGGGATGAACACCGGGGAGCTGTTTTTT